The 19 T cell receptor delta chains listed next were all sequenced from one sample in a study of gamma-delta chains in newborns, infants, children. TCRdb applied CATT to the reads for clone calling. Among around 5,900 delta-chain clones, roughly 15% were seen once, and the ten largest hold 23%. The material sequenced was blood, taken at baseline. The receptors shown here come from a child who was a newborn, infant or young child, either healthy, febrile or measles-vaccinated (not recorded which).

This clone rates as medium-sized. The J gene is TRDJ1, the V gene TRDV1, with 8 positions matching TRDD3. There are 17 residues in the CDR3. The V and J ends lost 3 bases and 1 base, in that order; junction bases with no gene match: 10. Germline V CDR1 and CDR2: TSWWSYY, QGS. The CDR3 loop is CALGDPVPGILTDKLIF. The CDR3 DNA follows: TGTGCTCTTGGGGACCCTGTCCCGGGGATACTCACCGATAAACTCATCTTT.

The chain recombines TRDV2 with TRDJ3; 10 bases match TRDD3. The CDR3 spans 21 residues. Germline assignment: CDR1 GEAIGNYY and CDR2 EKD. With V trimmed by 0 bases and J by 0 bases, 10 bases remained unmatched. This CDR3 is CACDTGGLGDTSSWDTRQMFF. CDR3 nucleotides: TGTGCCTGTGACACCGGCGGATTGGGGGATACTAGCTCCTGGGACACCCGACAGATGTTTTTC.

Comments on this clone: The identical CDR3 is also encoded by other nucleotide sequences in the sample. CDR3 nucleotides: TGTGCTCTTGGGGTCTTTCCTACCGATAAACTCATCTTT. Its translation is CALGVFPTDKLIF. The J gene is TRDJ1, the V gene TRDV1; tentative D call: TRDD2 (5 bases). In germline, CDR1 is TSWWSYY, CDR2 QGS. The CDR3 length is 13 residues. V was pared by 4 bases and J by 2 bases, with 8 bases between.

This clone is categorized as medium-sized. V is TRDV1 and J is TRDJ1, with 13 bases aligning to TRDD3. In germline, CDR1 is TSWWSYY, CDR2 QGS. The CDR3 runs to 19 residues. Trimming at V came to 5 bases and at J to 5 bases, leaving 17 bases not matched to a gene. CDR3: CALGLSYLRLGDTPDKLIF. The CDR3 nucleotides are TGTGCTCTTGGGCTCTCTTACCTCCGACTGGGGGATACGCCTGATAAACTCATCTTT.

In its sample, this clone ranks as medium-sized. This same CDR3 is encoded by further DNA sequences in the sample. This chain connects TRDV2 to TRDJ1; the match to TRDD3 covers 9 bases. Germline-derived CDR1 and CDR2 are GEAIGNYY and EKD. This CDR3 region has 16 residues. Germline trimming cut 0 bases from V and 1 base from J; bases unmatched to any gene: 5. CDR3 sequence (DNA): TGTGCCTGTGACACCCTAGGGGATACGGGCACCGATAAACTCATCTTT. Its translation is CACDTLGDTGTDKLIF.

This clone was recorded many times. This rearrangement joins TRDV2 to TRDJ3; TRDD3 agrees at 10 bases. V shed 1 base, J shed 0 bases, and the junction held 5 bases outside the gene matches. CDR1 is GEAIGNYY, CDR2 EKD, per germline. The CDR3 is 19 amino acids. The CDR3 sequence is CACDTTGGSSSWDTRQMFF. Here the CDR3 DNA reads TGTGCCTGTGACACAACTGGGGGATCGAGCTCCTGGGACACCCGACAGATGTTTTTC.

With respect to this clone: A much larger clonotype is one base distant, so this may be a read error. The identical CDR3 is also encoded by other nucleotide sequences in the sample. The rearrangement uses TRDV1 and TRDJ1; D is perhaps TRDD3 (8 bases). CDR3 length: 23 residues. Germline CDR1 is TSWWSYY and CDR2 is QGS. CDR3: CALGDGYSYDYWGHGYGRVKLIF. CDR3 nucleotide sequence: TGCGCTCTTGGGGACGGTTATTCCTACGATTACTGGGGGCACGGATACGGCCGAGTGAAACTCATCTTT.

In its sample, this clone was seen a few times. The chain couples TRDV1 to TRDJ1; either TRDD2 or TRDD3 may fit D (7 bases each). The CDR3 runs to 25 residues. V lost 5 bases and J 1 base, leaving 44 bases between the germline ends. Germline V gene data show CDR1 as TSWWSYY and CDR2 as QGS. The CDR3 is CALGNRLPRFPTIGKSLGGTDKLIF. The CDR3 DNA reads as TGTGCTCTTGGGAACCGTCTCCCACGTTTTCCTACGATTGGGAAAAGTCTGGGGGGCACCGATAAACTCATCTTT.

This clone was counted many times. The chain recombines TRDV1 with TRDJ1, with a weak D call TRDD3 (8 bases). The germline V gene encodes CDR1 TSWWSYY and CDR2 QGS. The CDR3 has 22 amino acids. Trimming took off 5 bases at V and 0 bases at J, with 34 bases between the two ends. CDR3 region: CALGIVSYPVGDLGGYTDKLIF. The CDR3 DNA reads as TGTGCTCTTGGGATTGTTTCCTACCCTGTGGGGGATTTAGGGGGGTACACCGATAAACTCATCTTT.

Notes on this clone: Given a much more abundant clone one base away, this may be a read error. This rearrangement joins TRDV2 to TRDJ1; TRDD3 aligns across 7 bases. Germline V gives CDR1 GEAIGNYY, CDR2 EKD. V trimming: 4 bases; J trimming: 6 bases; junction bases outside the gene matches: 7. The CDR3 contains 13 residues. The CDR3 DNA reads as TGTGCCTGTGATCTATTACTGGGGTATAAACTCATCTTT. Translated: CACDLLLGYKLIF.

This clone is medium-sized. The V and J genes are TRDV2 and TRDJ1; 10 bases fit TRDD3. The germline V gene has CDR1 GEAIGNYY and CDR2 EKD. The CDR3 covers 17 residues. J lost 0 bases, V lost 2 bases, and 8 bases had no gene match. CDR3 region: CACDIVSTGGYTDKLIF. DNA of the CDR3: TGTGCCTGTGACATCGTTTCTACTGGGGGATACACCGATAAACTCATCTTT.

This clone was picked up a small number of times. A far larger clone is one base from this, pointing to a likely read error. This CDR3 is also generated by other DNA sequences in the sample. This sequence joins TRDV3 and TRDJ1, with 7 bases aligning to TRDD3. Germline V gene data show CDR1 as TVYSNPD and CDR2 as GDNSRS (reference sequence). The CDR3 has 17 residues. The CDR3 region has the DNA TGTGCCTGCACCCTGGGGTACTGGGGAACTTACACCGATAAGCTCATCTTT. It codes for CACTLGYWGTYTDKLIF.

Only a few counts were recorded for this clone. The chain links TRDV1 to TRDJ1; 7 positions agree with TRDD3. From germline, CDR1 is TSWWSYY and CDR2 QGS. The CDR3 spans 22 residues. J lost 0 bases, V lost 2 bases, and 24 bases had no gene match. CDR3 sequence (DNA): TGTGCTCTTGGGGAATCGGAAATGACGGCCGTACTGGGGTCGTACTACACCGATAAACTCATCTTT. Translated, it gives CALGESEMTAVLGSYYTDKLIF.

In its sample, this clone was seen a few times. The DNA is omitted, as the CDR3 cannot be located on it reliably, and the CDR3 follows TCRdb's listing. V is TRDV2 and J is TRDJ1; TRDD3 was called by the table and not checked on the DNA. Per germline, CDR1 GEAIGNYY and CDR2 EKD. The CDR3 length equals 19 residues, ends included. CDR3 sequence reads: CACDSLLGDTSFGTDKLIF.

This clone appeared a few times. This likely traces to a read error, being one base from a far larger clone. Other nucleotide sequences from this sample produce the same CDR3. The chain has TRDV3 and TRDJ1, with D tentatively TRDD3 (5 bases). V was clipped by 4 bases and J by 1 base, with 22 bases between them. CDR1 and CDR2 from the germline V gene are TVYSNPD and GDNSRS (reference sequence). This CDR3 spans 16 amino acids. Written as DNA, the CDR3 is TGTGCCTGCCGAGGGGGGTACTGGATGATCACCGATAAACTCATCTTT. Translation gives CACRGGYWMITDKLIF.

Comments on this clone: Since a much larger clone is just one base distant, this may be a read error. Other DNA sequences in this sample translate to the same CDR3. Here the CDR3 DNA reads TGTGCTCTCGGGGACCTCGGGGGTTCCTACGCCTGGGGGATAGAGGGGTACACCGATAAACTCATCTTT. As protein: CALGDLGGSYAWGIEGYTDKLIF. The chain combines TRDV1 with TRDJ1, with 10 positions matching TRDD3. From germline, CDR1 is TSWWSYY and CDR2 QGS. CDR3 length equals 23 residues.

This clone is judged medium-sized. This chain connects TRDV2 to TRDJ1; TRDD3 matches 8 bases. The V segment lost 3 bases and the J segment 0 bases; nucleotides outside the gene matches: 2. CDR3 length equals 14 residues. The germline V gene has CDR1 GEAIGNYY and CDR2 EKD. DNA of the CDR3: TGTGCCTGTGACGGGATACGCGACACCGATAAACTCATCTTT. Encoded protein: CACDGIRDTDKLIF.

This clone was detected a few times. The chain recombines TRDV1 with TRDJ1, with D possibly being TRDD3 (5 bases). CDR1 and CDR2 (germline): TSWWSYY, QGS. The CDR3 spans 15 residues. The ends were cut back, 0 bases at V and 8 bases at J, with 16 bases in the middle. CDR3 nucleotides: TGTGCTCTTGGGGAACTTTCGAACGTACCTGGGAAACTCATCTTT. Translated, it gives CALGELSNVPGKLIF.

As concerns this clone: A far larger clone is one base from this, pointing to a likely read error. The CDR3 region is CALGEVRFIRPHWGISYTDKLIF. The CDR3, as DNA: TGTGCTCTTGGGGAAGTTCGGTTCATTAGGCCGCACTGGGGGATATCCTACACCGATAAACTCATCTTT. The V gene is TRDV1, the J gene TRDJ1; the match to TRDD3 covers 11 bases. Germline V gene data show CDR1 as TSWWSYY and CDR2 as QGS. CDR3 size: 23 residues. The V segment lost 2 bases and the J segment 0 bases; nucleotides outside the gene matches: 23.